This paragraph covers one T cell receptor beta chain sequence. This sample is drawn from a study of blood T cell repertoires in COVID-19. As processed by the authors: Reference gene primer amplification yielded estimated nucleated cell counts. Repertoires were generated with immunoSEQ multiplex PCR, while TCRdb's copy carries only in-frame clones and drops some. Clone size and the V and J calls come from that table; the DNA yielded D and trimming. This table holds some 250,000 clones, approximately 90% found once. The sequence was obtained from a woman between 35 and 50 years old who had recovered from COVID-19. The specimen was peripheral blood.

CDR3 sequence: CASSLGQGPDTQYF. DNA for the CDR3: TGTGCCAGCAGCCTGGGACAGGGACCAGATACGCAGTATTTT. J is TRBJ2-3 and V is TRBV5-4; TRBD1 matches at 9 bases. The CDR3 extends over 14 amino acids. J lost 4 bases, V lost 4 bases, and 4 bases had no gene match. Germline V gives CDR1 SGHNT, CDR2 YYREEE (reference sequence). Drawing the rest from reference TRBV5-4 and TRBJ2-3, the complete variable domain is ETGVTQSPTHLIKTRGQQVTLRCSSQSGHNTVSWYQQALGQGPQFIFQYYREEENGRGNFPPRFSGLQFPNYSSELNVNALELDDSALYLCASSLGQGPDTQYFGPGTRLTVL.